This T cell receptor beta chain was recorded in a study of T-cell reconstitution after alpha-beta-depleted transplantation in children. Researchers prepared the TCRbeta library using unique molecular identifiers, the study reports. One entry per CDR3 protein, called by TCRdb with MiXCR from the PCR reads. The sample comprises over 70,000 distinct CDR3 sequences, 9% to 15% of which are singletons, and about 15% rests with the top ten. This clonotype was seen ten or more times. The CDR3 extends over 13 amino acids. V lost 0 bases to trimming and J lost 8 bases, with 9 bases between them. Germline V gives CDR1 SGHRS, CDR2 YFSETQ.

The V and J genes are TRBV5-1 and TRBJ2-4, with D uncertain. Sequenced material: PBMCs from the stem cell graft donor, taken from the stem cell graft. The sequence came from a human donor who donated a stem cell graft to a child with inherited bone marrow failure. The CDR3 DNA follows: TGCGCCAGCAGCTTGGGAGTCGATGACATTCAGTACTTC. This translates into CASSLGVDDIQYF. The complete variable domain, with remaining parts taken from reference TRBV5-1 and TRBJ2-4, reads KAGVTQTPRYLIKTRGQQVTLSCSPISGHRSVSWYQQTPGQGLQFLFEYFSETQRNKGNFPGRFSGRQFSNSRSEMNVSTLELGDSALYLCASSLGVDDIQYFGAGTRLSVL.